The next 18 T cell receptor beta chains were all read from a single sample in a study of regulatory T cells in long-lasting Graves disease (dated by TCRdb to the early 2020s). Taken with the paper, the label for time point translates to: newly diagnosed GD, antithyroid drugs for less than 3 months. RNA was extracted from PBMCs in TRIzol for both TCR sequencing and RNA sequencing. The library was prepared using multiplex PCR. Sequencing relied on an Illumina HiSeq 4000. iRepertoire HTBI primers and Arm-PCR amplification of CDR3 regions were used to construct TCR beta libraries. Using fastp at Q25 and MiXCR, TCRdb reprocessed the public reads and kept productive beta chains. Each record represents a unique CDR3 protein, reported with the most common genes and DNA among its rows. Here the sample has 500,000 or so distinct CDR3 sequences; about 16% occur a single time. The ten largest account for 20% to 30% of the sample.

The same sample was also used in a study of T cells in Graves' hyperthyroidism and ophthalmopathy.

The sample in question was peripheral blood mononuclear cells (PBMCs), obtained at new diagnosis, from a patient treated with antithyroid drugs. These receptors originate from a woman aged 40 to 65 with Graves disease. Donor details come from another sample of the same person, matched by shared clones.

The chain is built from TRBV29-1 and TRBJ1-2; 9 nucleotides line up with TRBD1. V shed 6 bases, J shed 5 bases, and the junction held 13 bases outside the gene matches. Germline CDR1 reads SQVTM; CDR2 reads ANQGSEA. The CDR3 has 15 residues. The CDR3 DNA sequence: TGCAGCGTCTCCCCGGGACAGGGCTTAGTTTATGGCTACACCTTC. Amino acids: CSVSPGQGLVYGYTF.

Ten or more counts support this clonotype. The chain links TRBV7-9 to TRBJ2-5; D is ambiguous. Germline CDR1 SEHNR, CDR2 FQNEAQ (reference sequence). This CDR3 region has 12 residues. Trimming stripped 1 base from V and 5 bases from J, with 5 bases between. CDR3 sequence reads: CASSLVVETQYF. CDR3 DNA: TGTGCCAGCAGCTTAGTTGTGGAGACCCAGTACTTC.

Many counts were recorded for this clonotype. This sequence joins TRBV2 and TRBJ1-2; D unclear. The V gene lost 3 bases and the J gene lost 8 bases, with 10 bases spanning the gap. Germline V gene lookup returns CDR1 SNHLY and CDR2 FYNNEI. The CDR3 is 12 amino acids. CDR3 DNA sequence: TGTGCCAGCAGTGATATAGGGCTCGGCTACACCTTC. Amino acids: CASSDIGLGYTF.

This clonotype has a count of ten or more. The chain has TRBV10-3 and TRBJ1-1; D gene unclear. Germline CDR1 is ENHRY and CDR2 is SYGVKD. CDR3 length: 14 amino acids. V was clipped by 0 bases and J by 2 bases, with 7 bases between them. The CDR3 loop is CAISESGRNTEAFF. The CDR3 DNA reads as TGTGCCATCAGTGAGTCGGGCCGCAACACTGAAGCTTTCTTT.

As to this clonotype: Being one base from a much bigger clone, this may be a read error. CDR3 nucleotides: TGCAGTGCTTATGACAGTACATATGGCTACACCTTC. Its translation: CSAYDSTYGYTF. This sequence joins TRBV20-1 and TRBJ1-2; D possibly corresponds to TRBD1 (5 bases). Germline V lookup: CDR1 DFQATT, CDR2 SNEGSKA (reference sequence). The V gene lost 5 bases and the J gene lost 5 bases, with 12 bases spanning the gap. The CDR3 spans 12 residues.

With respect to this clonotype: This may be a read error: a much more frequent sequence differs by one nucleotide. The rearrangement uses TRBV11-2 and TRBJ2-3, with TRBD1 matching over 9 bases. The J call may be faulty, since TRBJ2-1 better matches the DNA end. This CDR3 region has 15 residues. Germline V CDR1 and CDR2: SGHAT, FQNNGV. The CDR3 DNA is TGTGCCAGCAGCTTAGATCGGACAGGGGTGGGTGAGCAGTTCTTC. Protein product: CASSLDRTGVGEQFF.

Many counts were recorded for this clonotype. This chain joins TRBV7-2 and TRBJ1-2; a weak D match, TRBD1 (6 bases). Germline V gene lookup returns CDR1 SGHTA and CDR2 FQGNSA. V was shortened by 6 bases and J by 3 bases, with 14 bases between the two germline ends. The CDR3 consists of 14 residues. Here the CDR3 reads CASRPAGQYYGYTF. The CDR3 DNA reads TGTGCCAGCAGACCTGCTGGACAGTACTATGGCTACACCTTC.

This clonotype was counted many times. This chain links TRBV5-1 with TRBJ1-1; D is possibly TRBD1 (6 bases). The CDR3 contains 13 residues. Trimming took 4 bases from V and 11 from J, leaving 18 bases between them. Per the germline V gene, CDR1 is SGHRS and CDR2 is YFSETQ. The CDR3 nucleotides are TGCGCCAGCAGCCAGAGGAGCGGGGGGGCGGCTTTCTTT. This encodes CASSQRSGGAAFF.

Ten or more counts support this clonotype. V gene TRBV6-5 combines with J gene TRBJ2-7, with D unresolved. V was cut by 0 bases and J by 3 bases, with 12 bases left in between. This CDR3 comprises 15 residues. Germline loops: CDR1 MNHEY, CDR2 SVGAGI. The CDR3 DNA sequence: TGTGCCAGCAGTTACTCGATGGCTCGATACTACGAGCAGTACTTC. It encodes CASSYSMARYYEQYF.

The V gene is TRBV28, the J gene TRBJ2-2; D not resolved. CDR1 and CDR2 from the germline V gene are MDHEN and SYDVKM. The CDR3 has 12 amino acids. V lost 7 bases and J 4 bases, leaving 7 bases between the germline ends. The CDR3, as DNA: TGTGCCAGCACTAGGCCCACCGGGGAGCTGTTTTTT. As protein: CASTRPTGELFF.

This clonotype was observed at least ten times. V and J are TRBV12-3 or TRBV12-4 and TRBJ2-1; 8 nucleotides agree with TRBD1. The CDR3 loop spans 15 amino acids. With 5 bases clipped from V and 8 bases from J, the junction kept 11 bases outside the gene matches. The CDR3 DNA is TGTGCCAGCAGTCTCTACCGAGACAGGGGCGATGAGCAGTTCTTC. The encoded protein is CASSLYRDRGDEQFF.

The V gene is TRBV19, the J gene TRBJ1-3; D is uncertain. The CDR3 is made up of 12 amino acids. Trimming left V 5 bases short and J 3 bases short, with 5 bases between. The V gene's germline CDR1 is LNHDA and CDR2 SQIVND (reference sequence). CDR3 protein: CASSSFGNTIYF. The CDR3 nucleotides are TGTGCCAGTAGTTCCTTTGGAAACACCATATATTTT.

V usage is TRBV5-1 and J usage is TRBJ2-5; no clear D. Trimming removed 4 bases from V and 5 bases from J, with 21 bases in between. This CDR3 comprises 16 residues. Germline lookup yields CDR1 SGHRS and CDR2 YFSETQ. In DNA form, the CDR3 reads TGCGCCAGCAGCCTCCCGCCCGTATCCTCGAGGGAGACCCAGTACTTC. Its protein is CASSLPPVSSRETQYF. Full variable domain (outside the CDR3, taken from reference TRBV5-1 and TRBJ2-5): KAGVTQTPRYLIKTRGQQVTLSCSPISGHRSVSWYQQTPGQGLQFLFEYFSETQRNKGNFPGRFSGRQFSNSRSEMNVSTLELGDSALYLCASSLPPVSSRETQYFGPGTRLLVL.

The chain joins TRBV5-1 to TRBJ1-2, with no clear D. This CDR3 has 14 residues. Germline V gene lookup returns CDR1 SGHRS and CDR2 YFSETQ. Trimming shortened V by 0 bases and J by 5 bases, and 11 bases separated the two germline ends. In DNA, the CDR3 is TGCGCCAGCAGCTTGGGTCCAACACCTTATGGCTACACCTTC. Amino acids: CASSLGPTPYGYTF.

This clonotype was counted only a few times. The CDR3 DNA is TGCGCCAGCAGCCAGCTAGGACAGGGGATTAATTCACCCCTCCACTTT. Its protein product is CASSQLGQGINSPLHF. This chain links TRBV4-1 with TRBJ1-6, with 9 bases aligning to TRBD1. Trimming at V came to 3 bases and at J to 6 bases, leaving 6 bases not matched to a gene. The CDR3 length is 16 residues. Germline CDR1 is MGHRA and CDR2 is YSYEKL.

The chain couples TRBV5-1 to TRBJ2-2; 8 nucleotides line up with TRBD1. Germline values: CDR1 SGHRS, CDR2 YFSETQ. The CDR3 is 16 residues long. J gave up 4 bases and V 3 bases, and 8 bases lay outside the gene matches. The CDR3 nucleotides are TGCGCCAGCAGCTCCCCCAGGGGGCTGGGCACCGGGGAGCTGTTTTTT. Amino acids: CASSSPRGLGTGELFF.

This clonotype appeared many times. The chain carries TRBV12-3 or TRBV12-4 and TRBJ2-7; 7 bases are shared with TRBD1. With V trimmed by 5 bases and J by 5 bases, 6 bases remained unmatched. This CDR3 contains 13 residues. The chain's CDR3 is CASSRQGQDEQYF. The CDR3 nucleotides read TGTGCCAGCAGTCGACAGGGTCAGGACGAGCAGTACTTC.

This clonotype has more than one count but fewer than ten. The rearrangement links TRBV29-1 to TRBJ1-1; possible D gene TRBD1, 6 bases. The ends were cut back, 0 bases at V and 1 base at J, with 12 bases in the middle. This CDR3 spans 15 amino acids. CDR1 SQVTM and CDR2 ANQGSEA come from the germline V gene. The CDR3 bases are TGCAGCGTTGAAGAACGGGGGGCTGGGAACACTGAAGCTTTCTTT. This encodes CSVEERGAGNTEAFF.